This T cell receptor (beta chain) was obtained from a study of molecular identifiers for immune sequencing clone quantification. Germline lookup yields CDR1 SGHVS and CDR2 FQNEAQ. Trimming removed 5 bases from V and 2 bases from J, with 15 bases in between. The CDR3 covers 15 residues. The table lists this clonotype with many counts. TCRdb fed the PCR reads into MiXCR, producing one record per CDR3 protein. Among more than 300,000 distinct CDR3 sequences listed, about a fifth were seen once. The sequence was obtained from a human donor in good health. Some libraries in this study had Jurkat cell RNA spiked in. Sequencing used naive CD8+ T cells from blood, with Jurkat cell RNA spiked in. Subset noted: FACS-sorted CD8+CD4-CCR7+CD45RA+ naive T cells. The genes are TRBV7-8 and TRBJ2-5; D might be TRBD2 (5 bases). As DNA, the CDR3 is TGTGCCAGCAGCCTCACGGACTTCAAGCAAGAGACCCAGTACTTC. This codes for CASSLTDFKQETQYF.